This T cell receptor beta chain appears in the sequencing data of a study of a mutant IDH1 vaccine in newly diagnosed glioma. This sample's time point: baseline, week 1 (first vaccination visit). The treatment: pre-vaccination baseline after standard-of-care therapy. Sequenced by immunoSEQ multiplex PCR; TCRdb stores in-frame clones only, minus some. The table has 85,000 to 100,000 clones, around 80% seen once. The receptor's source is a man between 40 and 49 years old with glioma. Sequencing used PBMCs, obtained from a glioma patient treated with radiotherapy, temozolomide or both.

The CDR3 bases are TGTGCCAGCAGCTTGGGTAGGGGGCCTATTCAGCCCCAGCATTTT. Translation: CASSLGRGPIQPQHF. J is TRBJ1-5 and V is TRBV5-6; 7 bases match TRBD1. There are 15 residues in the CDR3. Losses at the gene ends were 0 bases for V and 6 bases for J; bases not matched to a gene: 6. Germline lookup yields CDR1 SGHDT and CDR2 YYEEEE.